This T cell receptor (beta chain) is drawn from a study of cytomegalovirus exposure and HLA in healthy donors. With 0 bases removed from V and 4 bases from J, the gap between germline ends came to 6 bases. CDR3 size: 14 residues. Germline V CDR1 and CDR2: MNHEY, SVGAGI. Both 60 Vbeta primers and 13 Jbeta primers went into the PCR. Assay: immunoSEQ multiplex PCR; the TCRdb copy retains only in-frame clones and omits some. The top ten clones hold approximately 1.8% of a sample with roughly 130,000 clones, approximately 76% of them seen once. This chain joins TRBV6-5 and TRBJ2-2, with D possibly being TRBD1 (5 bases). The source is a man aged 40-50 years in good health and CMV-seronegative. Sequencing was done on a sample of PBMCs. CDR3 region: CASSYSQGTGELFF. The CDR3, as DNA: TGTGCCAGCAGTTACTCCCAGGGCACCGGGGAGCTGTTTTTT.